The TCR beta chain described here comes from a study of T cells in localized non-small cell lung cancer. Study results and caveats: In the blood, greater T cell density corresponded to longer overall survival. Uninvolved adjacent lung showed peak T cell clonality, exceeding tumor.

Measured with immunoSEQ multiplex PCR; TCRdb has only the in-frame clones, and not every one. Of about 20,000 clones listed, 87% are singletons. Of note for this clone: The antigen remains unidentified.

The CDR3 consists of 15 residues. CDR1 and CDR2 from the germline V gene are SGHTS and YDEGEE. V shed 1 base and J shed 2 bases, with 13 bases lying between them. The clonotype originates from a man between 35 and 75 years old with stage II squamous cell lung carcinoma. The chain combines TRBV5-8 with TRBJ2-7; D is possibly TRBD1 or TRBD2 (5 bases each). The sample here was PBMCs, taken before any cancer treatment. DNA of the CDR3: TGTGCCAGCAGCTTGAATTGGGGGAGCGCCTACGAGCAGTACTTC. Protein product: CASSLNWGSAYEQYF.